Listed below are T cell receptor beta chains from one sample, sequenced in a study of blood T cells in healthy people across ages. TCRdb independently ran MiXCR on the 5' RACE reads; one entry per CDR3 protein. The table lists about 1.4 million distinct CDR3 sequences, around 55% of them singletons. Sequenced input: blood. All receptors come from a man younger than 35 in good health. CDR3s include the opening cysteine and the closing phenylalanine or tryptophan. A D gene is named only where the DNA matches it firmly. Size is omitted from some rows. Given values are once, few, many or a class for expanded clones.

v_call	d_call	clone_size	j_call	cdr3_nt	cdr3_aa
TRBV9	TRBD2	-	TRBJ2-7	TGTGCCAGCAGCGTCCAGCGGGACCGTCCTACGGTCGAGCAGTACTTC	CASSVQRDRPTVEQYF
TRBV9	-	-	TRBJ2-5	TGTGCCAGCAGCGTAGATCGGAGGGTTAAGGAGACCCAGTACTTC	CASSVDRRVKETQYF
TRBV3-1	TRBD2	-	TRBJ2-7	TGTGCCAGCAGCTTGCGACAGGGACTAGCGGGAGGAACCGAGCAGTACTTC	CASSLRQGLAGGTEQYF
TRBV28	TRBD1	few	TRBJ1-2	TGTGCCAGCAGTCCTAGATACTACAGGGGGCACGACTATGGCTACACCTTC	CASSPRYYRGHDYGYTF
TRBV7-9	-	-	TRBJ1-2	TGTGCCAGCAGCTTAGGATGGAGTCAGGGCGGTTACTCTGGCTACACCTTC	CASSLGWSQGGYSGYTF
TRBV6-2/TRBV6-3	-	-	TRBJ2-7	TGTGCCAGCAGTTGGAGGTCCTACGAGCAGTACTTC	CASSWRSYEQYF
TRBV3-1	-	-	TRBJ1-3	TGTGCCAGCAGCCAAGTAAGGCGGAACTCTGGAAACACCATATATTTT	CASSQVRRNSGNTIYF
TRBV3-1	TRBD1	-	TRBJ2-7	TGTGCCAGCGGGACAGGGGGCCTATCGACCTACGAGCAGTACTTC	CASGTGGLSTYEQYF
TRBV7-2	TRBD2	-	TRBJ2-7	TGTGCCAGCAGCTTTGGGACTAGCGGGGGATACGAGCAGTACTTC	CASSFGTSGGYEQYF
TRBV12-3/TRBV12-4	-	once	TRBJ2-5	TGTGCCAGCAGTCCCCACAGGCCGATGGGGCAAGAGACCCAGTACTTC	CASSPHRPMGQETQYF
TRBV6-1	-	-	TRBJ2-7	TGTGCCAGCAGTGAAGGGCATGTCAGCGTCAGCTCCTACGAGCAGTACTTC	CASSEGHVSVSSYEQYF
TRBV20-1	-	-	TRBJ2-3	TGCAGTGCTAGAGCTAGCGCGGGCACAGATACGCAGTATTTT	CSARASAGTDTQYF
TRBV20-1	TRBD2	-	TRBJ2-3	TGCAGTGCTGTGAGCGGGGGGTACACAGATACGCAGTATTTT	CSAVSGGYTDTQYF
TRBV12-3/TRBV12-4	-	-	TRBJ2-3	TGTGCCAGCAGTTTACTCACTGGGGGCACAGATACGCAGTATTTT	CASSLLTGGTDTQYF
TRBV21-1	-	-	TRBJ2-7	TGTGCCAGCAGCAAATTACTAGCGAGGGACTCCTACGAGCAGTACTTC	CASSKLLARDSYEQYF
TRBV13	-	-	TRBJ1-5	TGTGCCAGCAGCTTCGGGGGAGCAAAGCAGCCCCAGCATTTT	CASSFGGAKQPQHF
TRBV5-6	-	-	TRBJ2-3	TGTGCCAGCAGCTTGGTGGGCTGGCAGGACACAGATACGCAGTATTTT	CASSLVGWQDTDTQYF
TRBV7-2	-	-	TRBJ1-1	TGTGCCAGCAGCTTAAGACAGGCGGGAGAAGCTTTCTTT	CASSLRQAGEAFF
TRBV24-1	-	-	TRBJ1-2	TGTGCCCCCTCAGGGTACACTCCAACCCCGGCCGAGTGGCCTAACTATGGCTACACCTTC	CAPSGYTPTPAEWPNYGYTF
TRBV5-1	-	-	TRBJ2-1	TGCGCCAGCAGCCAACAGGGCCCGCAGTTCTTC	CASSQQGPQFF
TRBV29-1	-	few	TRBJ2-1	TGCAGCGTTGAAGAAGGTCAGGGAGCCGTTGAGCAGTTCTTC	CSVEEGQGAVEQFF
TRBV2	TRBD1	-	TRBJ2-5	TGTGCCAGCAGCTACCGGGACAGGGTGAGGGAGACCCAGTACTTC	CASSYRDRVRETQYF
TRBV6-1	TRBD1	-	TRBJ1-2	TGTGCCAGCACCGAAGGACAGGGGCTTCGAGGCTACACCTTC	CASTEGQGLRGYTF
TRBV29-1	-	-	TRBJ1-2	TGCAGCGTTGTCGTCCCGGGATTCTATGGCTACACCTTC	CSVVVPGFYGYTF
TRBV5-5	TRBD1	-	TRBJ1-1	TGTGCCAGCAGCCCGGGGACAGGTAGCGCTGAAGCTTTCTTT	CASSPGTGSAEAFF
TRBV7-9	-	-	TRBJ2-5	TGTGCCAGCAGCTTACAAGGGACAAGAGAGACCCAGTACTTC	CASSLQGTRETQYF
TRBV25-1	-	-	TRBJ1-1	TGTGCCAGCAGTGAGAGTCTAAACACTGAAGCTTTCTTT	CASSESLNTEAFF
TRBV7-2	-	few	TRBJ2-3	TGTGCCAGCAGAGCTCGGGAGCTGAGCACAGATACGCAGTATTTT	CASRARELSTDTQYF
TRBV7-9	-	-	TRBJ2-3	TGTACCAGCAGCTTAACAGCTGGTACGCAGTATTTT	CTSSLTAGTQYF
TRBV20-1	TRBD2	-	TRBJ2-7	TGCAGTGCTACAGGACTAGCGGATTCCTACGAGCAGTACTTC	CSATGLADSYEQYF
TRBV7-2	-	once	TRBJ1-2	TGTGCCAGCAGCTTCCGGTTTTCTATTTATGGCTACACCTTC	CASSFRFSIYGYTF
TRBV5-1	-	few	TRBJ2-7	TGCGCCAGCAGCTTTTCGAACCTTGGGGTCTACGAGCAGTACTTC	CASSFSNLGVYEQYF